These 18 T cell receptor beta chains were all obtained from the same sample, sequenced in a study of blood T cell repertoires in COVID-19. Data came from immunoSEQ multiplex PCR; TCRdb stores just in-frame clones and leaves some out. Of some 250,000 clones listed, 88% are singletons. Specimen: peripheral blood. These receptors originate from a woman in her thirties or forties who had recovered from COVID-19.

The chain carries TRBV2 and TRBJ2-7; D gene unclear. Deletions cut 7 bases from V and 2 bases from J, with 15 bases between. Looked up from germline, CDR1 is SNHLY and CDR2 is FYNNEI. There are 14 residues in the CDR3. CDR3 amino acids: CASTRLSSAYEQYV. The CDR3 DNA reads TGTGCCAGCACCCGCCTCTCATCGGCCTACGAGCAGTACGTC.

The chain uses TRBV11-2 and TRBJ2-2, with 10 positions matching TRBD1. The CDR3 length is 16 residues. V trimming: 10 bases; J trimming: 6 bases; junction bases outside the gene matches: 14. The germline CDR1 and CDR2 sequences are SGHAT and FQNNGV. CDR3 coding DNA: TGTGCCACCGGGACAGGGGTTGCGTCTGTCTCCGGGGAGCTGTTTTTT. This sequence encodes CATGTGVASVSGELFF.

The gene calls are TRBV4-3 and TRBJ2-5; 9 bases fit TRBD2. CDR1 is LGHNA, CDR2 YSLEER, per germline. The junction had 6 bases not matched to a gene; V was cut back by 0 bases and J by 4 bases. The CDR3 loop spans 16 amino acids. The CDR3 DNA is TGCGCCAGCAGCCAAGATATAGCGGGAGTGGGAGAGACCCAGTACTTC. Its translation is CASSQDIAGVGETQYF.

V gene TRBV4-3 combines with J gene TRBJ2-1; D remains unclear. This CDR3 has 16 residues. CDR1 and CDR2 from the germline V gene are LGHNA and YSLEER. V lost 0 bases and J 4 bases, leaving 13 bases between the germline ends. CDR3 sequence (DNA): TGCGCCAGCAGCCAAGAGCGACTCCCCCCTTACAATGAGCAGTTCTTC. The encoded protein is CASSQERLPPYNEQFF.

The chain combines TRBV18 with TRBJ2-1, with D unresolved. CDR1 is KGHSH, CDR2 LQKENI, per germline. The CDR3 runs 12 residues. V was clipped by 6 bases and J by 5 bases, with 8 bases between them. CDR3 sequence (DNA): TGTGCCAGCTCGTCTCGTGACAATGAGCAGTTCTTC. As protein: CASSSRDNEQFF.

The CDR3 is CASSLGLGGQGSDEQFF. The DNA for the CDR3 is TGTGCCAGCAGCTTAGGACTAGGCGGGCAGGGTTCCGATGAGCAGTTCTTC. The chain links TRBV7-9 to TRBJ2-1; D is perhaps TRBD2 (6 bases). Germline loops: CDR1 SEHNR, CDR2 FQNEAQ (reference sequence). V was pared by 1 base and J by 8 bases, with 21 bases between. The CDR3 runs to 17 residues.

The chain links TRBV7-3 to TRBJ2-3; the D gene is possibly TRBD2 (5 bases). The CDR3 covers 14 residues. Trimming stripped 2 bases from V and 3 bases from J, with 9 bases between. Looked up from germline, CDR1 is SGHTA and CDR2 is FQGTGA. The DNA of the CDR3 is TGTGCCAGCAGCTTAGGGAGTTGGACAGATACGCAGTATTTT. Encoded protein: CASSLGSWTDTQYF.

This clone was counted once. The chain joins TRBV7-2 to TRBJ1-2, with D unresolved. Germline V CDR1 and CDR2: SGHTA, FQGNSA. The CDR3 extends over 14 amino acids. The ends were cut back, 0 bases at V and 2 bases at J, with 7 bases in the middle. CDR3 in DNA: TGTGCCAGCAGCTTAGCGCTAGAAAACTATGGCTACACCTTC. This codes for CASSLALENYGYTF.

CDR3 DNA sequence: TGCGCCAGCAGCTTGGTTGGTAGCGGGAGGGCCGCGGAGCAGTTCTTC. Amino acid sequence: CASSLVGSGRAAEQFF. V is TRBV5-1 and J is TRBJ2-1; 11 bases fit TRBD2. Unmatched junction bases numbered 9, after V lost 0 bases and J lost 10 bases. The CDR3 covers 16 residues. The V gene's germline CDR1 is SGHRS and CDR2 YFSETQ.

V usage is TRBV5-1 and J usage is TRBJ2-1, with 7 bases aligning to TRBD1. Germline V gene data show CDR1 as SGHRS and CDR2 as YFSETQ. CDR3 length: 15 residues. Trimming removed 4 bases from V and 9 bases from J; junction bases left unmatched: 13. CDR3 sequence: CASSPRAGGLGEQFF. CDR3 nucleotides: TGCGCCAGCAGCCCGCGGGCAGGGGGATTGGGTGAGCAGTTCTTC.

The genes are TRBV12-3 or TRBV12-4 and TRBJ1-1; the D is unclear. The CDR3 spans 13 residues. The V and J ends lost 5 bases and 7 bases respectively, with 14 bases between them. CDR3 DNA sequence: TGTGCCAGCAGTCCCCAAATCCACGGTGAAGCTTTCTTT. Translating gives CASSPQIHGEAFF.

The rearrangement links TRBV28 to TRBJ1-2; tentatively, D is TRBD1 (5 bases). CDR3 length: 15 residues. V was pared by 6 bases and J by 5 bases, with 19 bases between. Germline-derived CDR1 and CDR2 are MDHEN and SYDVKM. CDR3 sequence: CASSPWGGVGYGYTF. The CDR3 nucleotides are TGTGCCAGCAGCCCCTGGGGGGGGGTGGGGTATGGCTACACCTTC.

This clone was counted at least ten times. The V call is TRBV7-2, the J call TRBJ1-6; no clear D gene. V dropped 4 bases and J dropped 6 bases, with 7 bases sitting between them. In germline, CDR1 is SGHTA, CDR2 FQGNSA. The length of the CDR3 is 13 residues. The CDR3 region is CASSSAANSPLHF. In DNA, the CDR3 is TGTGCCAGCAGCTCTGCGGCTAATTCACCCCTCCACTTT.

The V call is TRBV9, the J call TRBJ2-3, with D unresolved. The CDR3 is 16 residues long. V was trimmed by 0 bases and J by 0 bases, leaving 11 bases between them. Germline V gene data show CDR1 as SGDLS and CDR2 as YYNGEE. The CDR3 bases are TGTGCCAGCAGCGTAGTGTGGCCATCTAGCACAGATACGCAGTATTTT. Its protein product is CASSVVWPSSTDTQYF.

The chain carries TRBV19 and TRBJ2-7; D unclear. The germline V and J ends were trimmed by 10 bases and 5 bases, with 18 bases remaining between them. Germline loops: CDR1 LNHDA, CDR2 SQIVND (reference sequence). This CDR3 is 13 amino acids long. The CDR3 coding sequence is TGTGCCATCCCGTTGGGCAGGCCCCACGAGCAGTACTTC. Translating it yields CAIPLGRPHEQYF.

This clone occurred a few times. The chain couples TRBV7-2 to TRBJ2-1; 11 bases match TRBD2. The germline V gene encodes CDR1 SGHTA and CDR2 FQGNSA. Trimming removed 5 bases from V and 2 bases from J; junction bases left unmatched: 5. This CDR3 comprises 16 residues. The DNA of the CDR3 is TGTGCCAGCAGCACCGGGACTAGCGGCCCCTACAATGAGCAGTTCTTC. Amino acid sequence: CASSTGTSGPYNEQFF.

The V gene is TRBV6-5, the J gene TRBJ1-2, with D uncertain. The ends were cut back, 2 bases at V and 4 bases at J, with 11 bases in the middle. Germline values: CDR1 MNHEY, CDR2 SVGAGI. This CDR3 is built from 14 residues. As DNA, the CDR3 is TGTGCCAGCAGTTACGGGAGCAGCTCCTATGGCTACACCTTC. It encodes CASSYGSSSYGYTF.

The chain joins TRBV6-2 or TRBV6-3 to TRBJ2-5; TRBD2 matches 14 bases. Germline V gives CDR1 MNHEY, CDR2 SVGEGT. Trimming took 5 bases from V and 11 from J; bases not matched to a gene: 4. The CDR3 totals 13 residues. CDR3 bases: TGTGCCAGCAGTAGGCGGACTAGCGGGGGGCAGTACTTC. It translates to CASSRRTSGGQYF.